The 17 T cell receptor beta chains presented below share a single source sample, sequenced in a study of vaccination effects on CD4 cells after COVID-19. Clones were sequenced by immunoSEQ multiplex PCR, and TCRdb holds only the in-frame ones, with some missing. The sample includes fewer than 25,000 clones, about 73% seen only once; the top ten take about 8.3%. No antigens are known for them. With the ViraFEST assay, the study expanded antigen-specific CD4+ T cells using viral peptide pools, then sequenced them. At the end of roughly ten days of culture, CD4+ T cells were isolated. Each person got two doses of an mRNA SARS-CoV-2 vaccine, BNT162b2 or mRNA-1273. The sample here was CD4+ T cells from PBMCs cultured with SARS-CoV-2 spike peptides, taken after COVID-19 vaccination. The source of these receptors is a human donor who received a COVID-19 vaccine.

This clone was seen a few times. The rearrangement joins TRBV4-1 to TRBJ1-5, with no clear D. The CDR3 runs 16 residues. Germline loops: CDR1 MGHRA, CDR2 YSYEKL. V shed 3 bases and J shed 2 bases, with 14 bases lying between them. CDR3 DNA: TGCGCCAGCAGCCAGGGAAAGGACGGTGGCAATCAGCCCCAGCATTTT. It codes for CASSQGKDGGNQPQHF.

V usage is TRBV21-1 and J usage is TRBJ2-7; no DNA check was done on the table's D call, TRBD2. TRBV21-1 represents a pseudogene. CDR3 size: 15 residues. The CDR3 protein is CASSKARRPIYEQYF. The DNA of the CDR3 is TGTGCCAGCAGCAAAGCACGGAGACCAATCTACGAGCAGTACTTC.

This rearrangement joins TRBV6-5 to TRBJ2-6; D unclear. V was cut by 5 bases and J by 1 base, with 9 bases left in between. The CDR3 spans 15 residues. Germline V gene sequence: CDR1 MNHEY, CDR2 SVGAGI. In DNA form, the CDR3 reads TGTGCCAGCAGTACCCGGCAATCTGGGGCCAACGTCCTGACTTTC. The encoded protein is CASSTRQSGANVLTF.

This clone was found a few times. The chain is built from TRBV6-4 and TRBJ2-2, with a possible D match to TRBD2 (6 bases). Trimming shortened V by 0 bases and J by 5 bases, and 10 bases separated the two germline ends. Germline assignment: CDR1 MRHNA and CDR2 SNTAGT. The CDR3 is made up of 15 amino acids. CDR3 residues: CASSDSGGLTGELFF. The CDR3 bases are TGTGCCAGCAGTGACTCTGGGGGGTTGACCGGGGAGCTGTTTTTT.

The CDR3 DNA follows: TGTGCCTGGAGAGAAATAGACAGGAGCTATGGCTACACCTTC. It yields the protein CAWREIDRSYGYTF. The chain recombines TRBV30 with TRBJ1-2, with D maybe TRBD1 (6 bases). Germline V gene sequence: CDR1 GTSNPN, CDR2 SVGIG (reference sequence). The germline V and J ends were trimmed by 3 bases and 4 bases, with 15 bases remaining between them. The CDR3 is 14 amino acids.

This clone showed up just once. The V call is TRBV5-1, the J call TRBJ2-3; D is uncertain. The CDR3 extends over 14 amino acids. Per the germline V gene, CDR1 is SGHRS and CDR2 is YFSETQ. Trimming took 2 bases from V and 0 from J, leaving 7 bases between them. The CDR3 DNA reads TGCGCCAGCAGCTTCGACCGTAGCACAGATACGCAGTATTTT. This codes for CASSFDRSTDTQYF.

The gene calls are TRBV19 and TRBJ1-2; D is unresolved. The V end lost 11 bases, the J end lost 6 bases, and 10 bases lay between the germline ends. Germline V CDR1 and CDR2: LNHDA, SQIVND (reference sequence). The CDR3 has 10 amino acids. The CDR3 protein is CAPFRDGYTF. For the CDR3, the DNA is TGTGCCCCATTTCGGGATGGCTACACCTTC.

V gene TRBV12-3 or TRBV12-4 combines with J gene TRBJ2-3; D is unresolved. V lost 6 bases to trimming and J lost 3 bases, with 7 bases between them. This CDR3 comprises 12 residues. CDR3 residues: CASSPSTDTQYF. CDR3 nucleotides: TGTGCCAGCAGCCCTTCGACAGATACGCAGTATTTT.

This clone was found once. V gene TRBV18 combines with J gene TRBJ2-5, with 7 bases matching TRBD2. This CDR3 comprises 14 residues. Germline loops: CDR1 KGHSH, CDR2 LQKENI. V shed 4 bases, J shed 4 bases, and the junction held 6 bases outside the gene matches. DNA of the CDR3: TGTGCCAGCTCACAACCAGCGGGGCGAGAGACCCAGTACTTC. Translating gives CASSQPAGRETQYF. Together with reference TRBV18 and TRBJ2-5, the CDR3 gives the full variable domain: NAGVMQNPRHLVRRRGQEARLRCSPMKGHSHVYWYRQLPEEGLKFMVYLQKENIIDESGMPKERFSAEFPKEGPSILRIQQVVRGDSAAYFCASSQPAGRETQYFGPGTRLLVL.

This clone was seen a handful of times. Written as DNA, the CDR3 is TGTGCCAGCAGCCACAGGGAAGGCGGTTGGGCTTTCTTT. Translating it yields CASSHREGGWAFF. The chain recombines TRBV7-8 with TRBJ1-1; a possible D gene is TRBD1 (6 bases). Trimming shortened V by 5 bases and J by 11 bases, and 18 bases separated the two germline ends. This CDR3 has 13 amino acids. CDR1 is SGHVS and CDR2 is FQNEAQ in the germline V gene.

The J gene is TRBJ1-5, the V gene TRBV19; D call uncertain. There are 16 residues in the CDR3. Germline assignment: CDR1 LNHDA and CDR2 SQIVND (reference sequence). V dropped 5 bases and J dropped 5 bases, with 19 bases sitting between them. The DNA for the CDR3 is TGTGCCAGTAGTGCACCGACGACACAAAACGATCAGCCCCAGCATTTT. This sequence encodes CASSAPTTQNDQPQHF.

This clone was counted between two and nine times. CDR3 loop: CASSLDISYNEQFF. The DNA for the CDR3 is TGCGCCAGCAGCCTTGACATCTCCTACAATGAGCAGTTCTTC. The chain has TRBV5-1 and TRBJ2-1; D gene ambiguous. This CDR3 is 14 amino acids long. Germline-derived CDR1 and CDR2 are SGHRS and YFSETQ. Between the trimmed V and J ends, which lost 4 bases and 0 bases, there was a span of 8 bases.

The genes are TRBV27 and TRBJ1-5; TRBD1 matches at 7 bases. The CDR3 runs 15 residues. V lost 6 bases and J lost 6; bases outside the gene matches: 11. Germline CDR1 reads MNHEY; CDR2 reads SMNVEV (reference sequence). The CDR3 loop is CASRSTGASGQPQHF. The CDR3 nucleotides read TGTGCCAGCAGATCTACAGGGGCGAGCGGTCAGCCCCAGCATTTT.

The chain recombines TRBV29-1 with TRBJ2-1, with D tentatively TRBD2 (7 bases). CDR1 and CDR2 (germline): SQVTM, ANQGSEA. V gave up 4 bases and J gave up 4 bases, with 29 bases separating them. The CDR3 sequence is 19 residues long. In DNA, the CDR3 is TGCAGCGTTGCGAAATGGGGGGGCCTCTCGGGTGGGGGGTACAATGAGCAGTTCTTC. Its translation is CSVAKWGGLSGGGYNEQFF.

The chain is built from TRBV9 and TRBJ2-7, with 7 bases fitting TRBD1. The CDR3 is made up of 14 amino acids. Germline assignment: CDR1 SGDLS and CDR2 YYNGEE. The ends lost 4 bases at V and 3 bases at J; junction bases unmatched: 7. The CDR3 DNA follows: TGTGCCAGCAGCTCTACAGGGGTCGACTACGAGCAGTACTTC. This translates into CASSSTGVDYEQYF.

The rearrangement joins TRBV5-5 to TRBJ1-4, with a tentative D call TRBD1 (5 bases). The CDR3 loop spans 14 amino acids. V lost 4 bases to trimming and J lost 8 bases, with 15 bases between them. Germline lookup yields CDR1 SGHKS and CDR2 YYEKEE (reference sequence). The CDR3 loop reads CASSRGKPGEKLFF. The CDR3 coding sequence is TGTGCCAGCAGCCGGGGGAAGCCGGGGGAAAAACTGTTTTTT.

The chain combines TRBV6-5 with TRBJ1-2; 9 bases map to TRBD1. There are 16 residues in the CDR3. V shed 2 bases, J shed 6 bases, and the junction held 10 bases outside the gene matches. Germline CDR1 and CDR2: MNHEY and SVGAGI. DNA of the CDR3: TGTGCCAGCAGTTACGCGCCGGGACAGGGTGTGAATGGCTACACCTTC. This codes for CASSYAPGQGVNGYTF.